The subject of this entry is one TCR beta chain. Antigen: not known. This sample was taken from a study of CD8+ T cells in alopecia areata. Overall study context: The percentage of affected scalp area served as the score of severity for treated patients. Study results and caveats: With one nonresponder, baseline CD8+ expansion's link to response remains uncertain. Normal skin's resident alphabeta T cells are sequenced alongside lesional scalp T cells.

Described treatment: oral pan-JAK inhibitor, 5-10 mg twice daily. CDR1 is GTSNPN, CDR2 SVGIG, per germline (reference sequence). The CDR3 runs 13 residues. Trimming cost V 5 bases and J 5 bases, with 12 bases left between them. The authors extracted RNA and reverse transcribed it into cDNA as the sequencing template. Sequenced by immunoSEQ multiplex PCR; TCRdb stores in-frame clones only, minus some. This repertoire shows roughly 170,000 clones, around 50% found once; its top ten account for 10% to 15%. Material: CD8+ T cells sorted from blood, obtained at week 24, from a patient treated with tofacitinib. The chain employs TRBV30 and TRBJ2-2, with TRBD1 as a possible D gene (6 bases). The sequence was obtained from a human donor with alopecia areata. As DNA, the CDR3 is TGTGCCTGGCCTGATCAGGGGACCGGGGAGCTGTTTTTT. Translation: CAWPDQGTGELFF.